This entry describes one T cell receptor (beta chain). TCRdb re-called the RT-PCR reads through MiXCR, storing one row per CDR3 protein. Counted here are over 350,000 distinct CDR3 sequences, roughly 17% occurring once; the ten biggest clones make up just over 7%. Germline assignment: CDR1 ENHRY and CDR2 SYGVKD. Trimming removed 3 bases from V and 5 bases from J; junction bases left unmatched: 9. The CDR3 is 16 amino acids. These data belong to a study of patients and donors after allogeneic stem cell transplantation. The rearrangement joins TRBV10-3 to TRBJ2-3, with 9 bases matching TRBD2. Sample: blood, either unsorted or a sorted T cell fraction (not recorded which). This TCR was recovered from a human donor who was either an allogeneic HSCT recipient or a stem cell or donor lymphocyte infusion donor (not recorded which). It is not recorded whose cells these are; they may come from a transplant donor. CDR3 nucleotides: TGTGCCATCAGTGACTCGGGCGGGGGGGCAAAAGATACGCAGTATTTT. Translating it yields CAISDSGGGAKDTQYF.